Presented here are 18 T cell receptor beta chains from one specimen sequenced in a study of T cells in localized non-small cell lung cancer (dated by TCRdb to 2020 to 2021). Receptor amplification or capture employed the immunoSEQ multiplex PCR assay. TCRdb obtained this table from immuneACCESS and retained in-frame rearrangements with V and J assigned. These tables miss some clones; where compared with another copy, unresolved V genes account for less than half of the shortfall, and the remainder is unexplained. The sample profile shows under 30,000 clones; approximately 86% of them were found once. Together, the top ten hold around 14% of the sample. Sequenced here: peripheral blood, sampled before any cancer treatment. These receptors were obtained from a female donor of 60 years or more with stage I lung adenocarcinoma.

The V and J genes are TRBV6-6 and TRBJ2-1, with TRBD1 matching 11 bases. CDR1 and CDR2 (germline): MNHNY, SVGAGI (reference sequence). The length of the CDR3 is 15 residues. V lost 8 bases, J lost 6 bases, and 9 bases stayed unmatched. In DNA form, the CDR3 reads TGTGCCAGCGGACAGGGGGCGCGGAAAACCAATGAGCAGTTCTTC. Protein sequence: CASGQGARKTNEQFF.

This sequence joins TRBV7-9 and TRBJ2-1; 7 positions agree with TRBD2. Germline CDR1 reads SEHNR; CDR2 reads FQNEAQ (reference sequence). This CDR3 has 17 residues. Trimming cost V 5 bases and J 5 bases; bases outside gene matches: 15. The CDR3: CASSPPFRLAVHNEQFF. In DNA form, the CDR3 reads TGTGCCAGCAGCCCCCCCTTCCGGCTAGCGGTCCACAATGAGCAGTTCTTC.

The chain has TRBV9 and TRBJ2-7; TRBD2 matches 8 bases. With 1 base clipped from V and 5 bases from J, the junction kept 5 bases outside the gene matches. The CDR3 runs 14 residues. The germline CDR1 and CDR2 sequences are SGDLS and YYNGEE. CDR3 residues: CASSVSGSSHEQYF. CDR3 bases: TGTGCCAGCAGCGTAAGCGGGAGCAGTCACGAGCAGTACTTC.

The chain links TRBV27 to TRBJ1-2; TRBD1 matches at 7 bases. V trimming: 5 bases; J trimming: 4 bases; junction bases outside the gene matches: 10. Germline loops: CDR1 MNHEY, CDR2 SMNVEV (reference sequence). The CDR3 spans 15 residues. CDR3 nucleotide sequence: TGTGCCAGCAGTCCAACAGGGGAAAGAGGCTATGGCTACACCTTC. Translated, it gives CASSPTGERGYGYTF.

The rearrangement links TRBV19 to TRBJ1-3; D gene ambiguous. Trimming took 5 bases from V and 0 from J, leaving 8 bases between them. Germline CDR1 is LNHDA and CDR2 is SQIVND (reference sequence). This CDR3 contains 14 residues. CDR3 amino acids: CASSRRDSGNTIYF. CDR3 sequence (DNA): TGTGCCAGTAGTCGGCGGGACTCTGGAAACACCATATATTTT.

The chain has TRBV13 and TRBJ2-5; unclear D gene. V dropped 5 bases and J dropped 5 bases, with 15 bases sitting between them. The CDR3 covers 14 residues. CDR1 PRHDT and CDR2 FYEKMQ come from the germline V gene (reference sequence). The CDR3 sequence is CASSPRRSLETQYF. CDR3 DNA: TGTGCCAGCAGCCCTAGAAGGAGTCTGGAGACCCAGTACTTC.

The V and J genes are TRBV9 and TRBJ2-3; 9 positions agree with TRBD2. The CDR3 is 16 residues long. After removal of 1 base from V and 4 bases from J, the junction contained 7 bases not matched to a gene. Germline values: CDR1 SGDLS, CDR2 YYNGEE. The CDR3 loop reads CASSVIRTSDPDTQYF. DNA of the CDR3: TGTGCCAGCAGCGTAATCAGGACTAGCGACCCAGATACGCAGTATTTT. The full variable domain, completed using reference TRBV9 and TRBJ2-3, is DSGVTQTPKHLITATGQRVTLRCSPRSGDLSVYWYQQSLDQGLQFLIQYYNGEERAKGNILERFSAQQFPDLHSELNLSSLELGDSALYFCASSVIRTSDPDTQYFGPGTRLTVL.

The chain combines TRBV4-1 with TRBJ2-2, with D perhaps matching TRBD2 (6 bases). Germline CDR1 reads MGHRA; CDR2 reads YSYEKL. Trimming pared 4 bases from V and 4 bases from J, leaving 19 bases between. The CDR3 contains 17 residues. The CDR3 is CASSRSGTSTSTGELFF. The DNA of the CDR3 is TGCGCCAGCAGCCGGTCCGGGACTTCCACCAGCACCGGGGAGCTGTTTTTT.

The genes are TRBV18 and TRBJ1-4; maybe TRBD1 (6 bases). Per the germline V gene, CDR1 is KGHSH and CDR2 is LQKENI. Trimming removed 3 bases at V and 0 bases at J, with 14 bases between. This CDR3 spans 17 amino acids. The CDR3 loop reads CASSPTGRSSTNEKLFF. The CDR3 DNA sequence: TGTGCCAGCTCACCTACAGGGCGATCTTCAACTAATGAAAAACTGTTTTTT.

The chain uses TRBV5-4 and TRBJ1-6; 10 bases match TRBD1. V lost 2 bases and J lost 11; bases outside the gene matches: 10. The CDR3 has 16 amino acids. Germline-derived CDR1 and CDR2 are SGHNT and YYREEE (reference sequence). The CDR3 is CASSFPTGGAGAPLHF. For the CDR3, the DNA is TGTGCCAGCAGCTTTCCGACAGGGGGCGCCGGGGCACCCCTCCACTTT.

The chain joins TRBV5-5 to TRBJ2-1; TRBD2 agrees at 9 bases. Germline CDR1 reads SGHKS; CDR2 reads YYEKEE (reference sequence). The V segment lost 1 base and the J segment 4 bases; nucleotides outside the gene matches: 6. The CDR3 runs to 16 residues. As DNA, the CDR3 is TGTGCCAGCAGCTTGCGTGCTAGCGGGATATACAATGAGCAGTTCTTC. This sequence encodes CASSLRASGIYNEQFF.

This clone has more than one count but fewer than ten. The chain recombines TRBV4-1 with TRBJ2-1; the match to TRBD1 covers 7 bases. Germline CDR1 reads MGHRA; CDR2 reads YSYEKL. The CDR3 runs 16 residues. Trimming removed 4 bases from V and 2 bases from J; junction bases left unmatched: 8. CDR3 region: CASSRPDRQPYNEQFF. The CDR3, as DNA: TGCGCCAGCAGCCGCCCGGACAGGCAACCCTACAATGAGCAGTTCTTC.

The rearrangement uses TRBV19 and TRBJ1-3, with 8 bases that match TRBD1. The CDR3 has 18 amino acids. Per germline, CDR1 LNHDA and CDR2 SQIVND (reference sequence). J was trimmed by 0 bases and V by 5 bases; bases with no gene match: 12. CDR3 region: CASSSGQVTFISGNTIYF. CDR3 DNA sequence: TGTGCCAGTAGTTCGGGACAGGTGACCTTTATCTCTGGAAACACCATATATTTT. The variable domain in full, completed from reference TRBV19 and TRBJ1-3, reads DGGITQSPKYLFRKEGQNVTLSCEQNLNHDAMYWYRQDPGQGLRLIYYSQIVNDFQKGDIAEGYSVSREKKESFPLTVTSAQKNPTAFYLCASSSGQVTFISGNTIYFGEGSWLTVV.

The genes are TRBV7-6 and TRBJ2-7; no reliable D call. In germline, CDR1 is SGHVS, CDR2 FNYEAQ. Trimming pared 1 base from V and 5 bases from J, leaving 6 bases between. The CDR3 runs to 12 residues. The chain's CDR3 is CASSLGKHEQYF. Written as DNA, the CDR3 is TGTGCCAGCAGCTTAGGTAAACACGAGCAGTACTTC. Using reference TRBV7-6 and TRBJ2-7 for the parts outside the CDR3, the full variable domain is GAGVSQSPRYKVTKRGQDVALRCDPISGHVSLYWYRQALGQGPEFLTYFNYEAQQDKSGLPNDRFSAERPEGSISTLTIQRTEQRDSAMYRCASSLGKHEQYFGPGTRLTVT.

This chain links TRBV6-1 with TRBJ1-2; unclear D gene. This CDR3 region has 13 residues. CDR1 is MNHNS and CDR2 is SASEGT in the germline V gene. V shed 2 bases and J shed 5 bases, with 9 bases lying between them. The CDR3: CASSESGRYGYTF. The CDR3 DNA reads as TGTGCCAGCAGTGAATCCGGGAGATATGGCTACACCTTC.

The J gene is TRBJ2-6, the V gene TRBV15, with D uncertain. There are 13 residues in the CDR3. The ends were cut back, 4 bases at V and 7 bases at J, with 8 bases in the middle. Germline V gives CDR1 LNHNV, CDR2 YYDKDF (reference sequence). CDR3 in amino acids: CATSMVIANVLTF. CDR3 nucleotide sequence: TGTGCCACCAGCATGGTGATAGCCAACGTCCTGACTTTC. The whole variable domain, filled in from reference TRBV15 and TRBJ2-6, reads DAMVIQNPRYQVTQFGKPVTLSCSQTLNHNVMYWYQQKSSQAPKLLFHYYDKDFNNEADTPDNFQSRRPNTSFCFLDIRSPGLGDTAMYLCATSMVIANVLTFGAGSRLTVL.

The chain employs TRBV5-8 and TRBJ1-5; D gene unclear. Germline CDR1 SGHTS, CDR2 YDEGEE. Between the trimmed V and J ends, which lost 2 bases and 7 bases, there was a span of 13 bases. The CDR3 loop spans 14 amino acids. As DNA, the CDR3 is TGTGCCAGCAGCTTTTCGGGGTTCGAACAGCCCCAGCATTTT. Amino acids: CASSFSGFEQPQHF.

The chain's CDR3 is CASNSRGTEAFF. The CDR3 DNA reads as TGTGCCAGCAACTCCCGGGGTACTGAAGCTTTCTTT. The rearrangement uses TRBV2 and TRBJ1-1; D unclear. Germline CDR1 reads SNHLY; CDR2 reads FYNNEI. Trimming took off 7 bases at V and 5 bases at J, with 11 bases between the two ends. CDR3 size: 12 residues.